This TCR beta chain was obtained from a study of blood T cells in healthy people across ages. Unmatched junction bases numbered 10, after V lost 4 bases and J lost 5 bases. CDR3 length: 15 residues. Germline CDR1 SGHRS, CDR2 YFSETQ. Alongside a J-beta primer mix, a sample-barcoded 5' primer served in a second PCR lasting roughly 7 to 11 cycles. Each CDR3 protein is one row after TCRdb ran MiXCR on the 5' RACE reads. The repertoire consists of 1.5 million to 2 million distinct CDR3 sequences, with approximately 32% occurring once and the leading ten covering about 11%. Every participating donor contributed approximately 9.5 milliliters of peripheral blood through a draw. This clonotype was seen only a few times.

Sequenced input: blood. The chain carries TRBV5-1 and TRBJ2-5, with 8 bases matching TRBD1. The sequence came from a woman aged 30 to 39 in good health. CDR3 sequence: CASSAEDRDSETQYF. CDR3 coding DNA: TGCGCCAGCAGCGCCGAGGACAGGGACAGTGAGACCCAGTACTTC. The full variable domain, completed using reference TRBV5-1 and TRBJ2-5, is KAGVTQTPRYLIKTRGQQVTLSCSPISGHRSVSWYQQTPGQGLQFLFEYFSETQRNKGNFPGRFSGRQFSNSRSEMNVSTLELGDSALYLCASSAEDRDSETQYFGPGTRLLVL.